Following are 2 T cell receptor beta chains from one sample sequenced in a study of human T cells and chemical hapten exposure. TCRdb redid the calling of the RACE reads with MiXCR, one entry per CDR3 protein. This sample carries under 50,000 distinct CDR3 sequences, 6.5% to 8% of them seen once, and the ten largest clones take over 1%. Time point of the sample: pre-sensitization, week 0. The sample's treatment: therapeutic diphenylcyclopropenone sensitization with weekly scalp DPC. Sequencing used whole blood, obtained in connection with sensitization to the hapten diphenylcyclopropenone (DPC). The receptors stem from a woman in her 50s with alopecia areata. Some clones in this sample may be carry-over from other donors' samples.

This clonotype was picked up many times. CDR3 protein: CASSLAPDREREKLFF. The CDR3 nucleotides read TGTGCCAGCAGCTTAGCCCCGGACAGGGAGAGGGAAAAACTGTTTTTT. The V gene is TRBV7-9, the J gene TRBJ1-4; 8 bases map to TRBD1. J was trimmed by 8 bases and V by 0 bases; bases with no gene match: 8. The V gene's germline CDR1 is SEHNR and CDR2 FQNEAQ (reference sequence). The CDR3 covers 16 residues.

Of note for this clonotype: A read error may explain this, as a much larger clone is one base away. This chain connects TRBV27 to TRBJ1-4, with D possibly TRBD1 on 5 matching bases. CDR1 and CDR2 (germline): MNHEY, SMNVEV (reference sequence). This CDR3 is 13 amino acids long. The CDR3 DNA reads as TGTGCCAGCAGTTTAAGACAGACGGAAAAACTGTCTTTT. As protein: CASSLRQTEKLSF.